This T cell receptor (beta chain) originates from a study of blood T cell repertoires in COVID-19 (dated by TCRdb to 2020 to 2021). Regarding the complete study: Samples from collaborators originated in the United States, Italy and Spain and spanned both the acute and convalescent phases of COVID-19. The material from the prospective study consisted of cDNA or gDNA derived from T cells, B-cell-depleted T cells, or PBMCs. Subjects who had been exposed to COVID-19, were actively infected with it, or had recovered from it provided the deeply sampled blood TCRbeta repertoires that made up the dataset. A freely available public database, intended as a resource for researchers studying the immune response to SARS-CoV-2, is where the repertoires were released. Samples were obtained from the ongoing ImmuneRACE study (first 160 participants) and from over 1,000 subjects provided by 6 global collaborators. Sample metadata almost always included a de-identified subject ID, COVID-19 status, age in years and sex. Where available, HLA class I and class II types were obtained from metadata supplied by the sample provider rather than from assay-based typing.

What the study reported, not specific to this receptor: Clinical and demographic metadata were provided uncurated, with the amount varying by source and participant.

In the prospective study, participants were about 18 to 95 years old, resided in about two dozen geographic areas of the United States, and were enrolled through a virtual design. Cohort assignment in the prospective study relied on participant-reported clinical history from a screening survey and a study questionnaire. Recovered participants in ImmuneRACE Cohort 3 were defined as having two consecutive negative NP/OP PCR tests, clearance from a healthcare professional, or resolution of symptoms. Mobile phlebotomists in the prospective study collected whole blood, serum and a nasopharyngeal or oropharyngeal swab from every participant. Prospective study participants could optionally give additional blood draws and questionnaires over an approximately 2-month period. Prospective study blood samples were shipped either frozen or at room temperature before DNA extraction. About this clone itself: The specificity of this receptor is unknown. Base qualities are not recorded, but no much larger clone differs from it by a single base.

TCRbeta CDR3 regions were amplified from genomic DNA by means of the immunoSEQ Assay, a bias-controlled multiplex PCR. Per the source publication's procedure: Within the assay, amplification of reference gene primers was used to estimate how many nucleated cells each sample contained. Sequence reads were collapsed and filtered to measure the absolute abundance of every unique TCRbeta CDR3 rearrangement. For each sample, productive Simpson clonality was calculated as the square root of Simpson's diversity index across productive rearrangements. This is the immuneACCESS table as TCRdb keeps it, with only in-frame sequences that have V and J called. A part of the clones is gone; compared with another copy, unresolved V genes explain less than half, and the rest is unexplained. Clone size and V and J calls were adopted from that table, with D and trimming inferred from the DNA. This sample has about 200,000 clones in its table, and 90% of those were observed once. The top ten clones comprise 1.2% of the sample.

The TCR sequence derives from a young man who had recovered from COVID-19. The sample consisted of PBMCs or T cells enriched from blood (not recorded which).

The CDR3 reads as follows: CASRRGGGTGELFF. The nucleotides are TGTGCCAGTCGGAGGGGGGGAGGCACCGGGGAGCTGTTTTTT. The chain links TRBV19 with TRBJ2-2; a weak D assignment points to TRBD2 (7 bases agree). The cysteine opens and the phenylalanine closes a CDR3 of 14 amino acids. The sequence is cut down to CDR3 DNA, 42 bases in frame from base 1. A distance of 14 bases separates the germline ends of V and J, which lose 8 bases and 4 bases respectively. For CDR1 and CDR2, the germline V gene (reference sequence) lists LNHDA and SQIVND.